What follows describes a single TCR beta chain. This entry belongs to a study of T-cell reconstitution after alpha-beta-depleted transplantation in children. Researchers prepared the TCRbeta library using unique molecular identifiers, the study reports. TCRdb independently ran MiXCR on the PCR reads; one entry per CDR3 protein. Among about 500,000 distinct CDR3 sequences, approximately 29% were seen once, and the ten largest hold 2% to 2.5%. Trimming at V came to 2 bases and at J to 4 bases, leaving 5 bases not matched to a gene. Per the germline V gene, CDR1 is GTSNPN and CDR2 is SVGIG (reference sequence). This CDR3 has 14 amino acids.

The TCR sequence derives from a human donor who donated a stem cell graft to a child with aplastic anemia. Specimen: PBMCs from the stem cell graft donor, collected from the stem cell graft. The V call is TRBV30, the J call TRBJ2-3; 8 bases are a match to TRBD1. CDR3 coding DNA: TGTGCCTGGAGTAAACAGGGGGTTCCAGATACGCAGTATTTT. This gives the protein CAWSKQGVPDTQYF.